This T cell receptor (beta chain) appears in the sequencing data of a study of T-cell memory formation after mild COVID-19. Germline CDR1 reads SGHTA; CDR2 reads FQGNSA. The CDR3 sequence is 12 residues long. The germline V and J ends were trimmed by 5 bases and 6 bases, with 8 bases remaining between them. Each CDR3 protein gets one entry after TCRdb re-called the 5' RACE reads with MiXCR. The sample shows around 300,000 distinct CDR3 sequences, roughly 13% of them seen only once. The rearrangement uses TRBV7-2 and TRBJ2-1; D might be TRBD2 (5 bases). The receptor's source is a man younger than 35 who had mild COVID-19 (a few samples of this study predate the infection). Cell type and time point are not known. What was sequenced was PBMCs or a T cell subset sorted from them (not recorded which). CDR3 protein: CASSRGFNEQFF. DNA of the CDR3: TGTGCCAGCAGCCGGGGATTCAATGAGCAGTTCTTC. Based on the CDR3 plus reference TRBV7-2 and TRBJ2-1, the full variable domain is GAGVSQSPSNKVTEKGKDVELRCDPISGHTALYWYRQSLGQGLEFLIYFQGNSAPDKSGLPSDRFSAERTGGSVSTLTIQRTQQEDSAVYLCASSRGFNEQFFGPGTRLTVL.